Listed below are T cell receptor beta chains from one sample, sequenced in a study of beta chain features in type 1 diabetes. Clones were sequenced by immunoSEQ multiplex PCR, and TCRdb holds only the in-frame ones, with some missing. This sample yields hundreds of thousands of clones, of which 15% are seen a single time; about 0.093% belongs to the top ten. The source material was naive CD4+ T cells from blood. Receptor source: a man younger than 35 in good health. CDR3s leave out the opening cysteine and the closing phenylalanine or tryptophan.

v_gene,j_gene,CDR3aa
TRBV2,TRBJ2-7,ASSVHFPGGGEQY
TRBV6-1,TRBJ1-2,ASSLDTSSYGYT
TRBV7-2,TRBJ1-2,ASSYVQGYGYT
TRBV4-1,TRBJ1-5,ASSQESVFNQPQH
TRBV5-1,TRBJ1-2,ASSGQGNGYT
TRBV5-1,TRBJ2-5,ASSLAGGPQETQY
TRBV5-6,TRBJ2-7,ASSLGLLAAYEQY
TRBV4-3,TRBJ1-2,ASSQSLAGRGYGYT
TRBV9,TRBJ1-2,ASSASPGGTGGYT
TRBV7-2,TRBJ2-1,ASSFTSGLDNEQF
TRBV28,TRBJ1-1,ASSLEARKTEAF
TRBV10-3,TRBJ1-3,AIRPGSNSGNTIY
TRBV27,TRBJ2-7,ASSLGRVTRGTPYEQY
TRBV7-8,TRBJ1-1,ALRRDEAF
TRBV28,TRBJ2-1,ASGGPRNEQF
TRBV9,TRBJ1-6,ASSVAEGRSSYNSPLH
TRBV5-4,TRBJ2-2,ASSSSGVNTGELF
TRBV7-2,TRBJ2-5,ASSLAFRGAGGTQY
TRBV30,TRBJ1-4,AWRGGAAEKLF
TRBV27,TRBJ2-7,ASSFVPPRPHEQY
TRBV28,TRBJ2-1,ASSFNHEQF
TRBV5-1,TRBJ2-3,ASSLERASTDTQY
TRBV10-3,TRBJ1-3,AISESSGRNTIY
TRBV28,TRBJ2-4,ASSLLRHTKNIQY
TRBV28,TRBJ2-1,ASSLKGLAGDEQF
TRBV11-2,TRBJ2-7,ASSLRAAYEQY
TRBV2,TRBJ1-4,ASSVVGNEKLF
TRBV7-2,TRBJ2-1,ASSLIRDRGDKQF
TRBV18,TRBJ2-7,ASSPNQVLLDEQY
TRBV28,TRBJ1-2,ASNTRGGGNYGYT
TRBV20-1,TRBJ2-7,SASPWYEQY
TRBV27,TRBJ1-1,ASSLVGVGNTEAF
TRBV9,TRBJ1-2,ASSPTGVSGYT
TRBV28,TRBJ1-2,ASSLMVWPRGYT
TRBV28,TRBJ2-1,ATQQFLGQGYNEQF
TRBV7-9,TRBJ2-1,ASSWNVLGSYNEQF
TRBV18,TRBJ1-4,ASSADSWDNEKLF
TRBV10-3,TRBJ1-5,AISDPRAGDPQH
TRBV5-1,TRBJ2-3,ASKSDRGLTDTQY
TRBV28,TRBJ2-3,ASSSAGLAGGPSATDTQY
TRBV4-3,TRBJ1-4,ASSRGQINEKLF
TRBV10-3,TRBJ2-7,AISDRGPQY
TRBV27,TRBJ2-1,ASTVIPGQGANEQF
TRBV9,TRBJ2-2,ASSFRTGANTGELF
TRBV10-3,TRBJ2-2,AISGAGELF
TRBV27,TRBJ1-5,ASSLRGLSNQPQH
TRBV7-2,TRBJ2-5,ASSPSRGGRETQY
TRBV4-1,TRBJ2-1,ASSHRSGRASQSHNEQF
TRBV4-1,TRBJ1-4,ASSRPLEKLF
TRBV30,TRBJ1-5,AWSPQDENQPQH
TRBV15,TRBJ1-2,ATSRYSTGYT
TRBV19,TRBJ1-5,ASSMGQGRPQH
TRBV4-2,TRBJ2-7,ASSRGTDYEQY
TRBV11-1,TRBJ1-2,ASSLEEGPYGYT
TRBV5-1,TRBJ1-3,ASSDTGPGGNTIY